This T cell receptor (beta chain) was identified during a study of blood T cells in healthy people across ages. In the study overall: Capturing about one barcoded beta molecule per two T cells was achieved by template switching.

Study conclusions and caveats: Researchers report that TCR beta diversity correlated strongly with naive T cell percentage. Donor CMV infection status was unknown, possibly confounding age-related changes in expanded clonotypes.

Remarks on this clonotype: As yet, its antigen is unknown.

The second PCR ran about 6 to 11 cycles with a sample-barcoded 5' primer and J-beta primers. TCRdb fed the 5' RACE reads into MiXCR, producing one record per CDR3 protein. The sample lists hundreds of thousands of distinct CDR3 sequences, around 21% occurring once. This CDR3 region has 14 residues. V dropped 5 bases and J dropped 6; count of bases not matched to a gene: 7. Looked up from germline, CDR1 is SEHNR and CDR2 is FQNEAQ (reference sequence). Sequenced sample: blood. J is TRBJ1-3 and V is TRBV7-9; 7 nucleotides line up with TRBD1. This TCR derives from a man between 65 and 79 years old in good health. The CDR3, as DNA: TGTGCCAGCAGCCTCGGGACAGCAGAAAACACCATATATTTT. Translating it yields CASSLGTAENTIYF.